The entry below gives a single T cell receptor beta chain sequence along with its context. The target antigen is unknown. The entry originates in a study of T cell responses to AZD1222 COVID-19 vaccine. The study, taken as a whole, reports: Donor demographics were predominantly white British with a female majority; clonal diversity may be underestimated. Repertoire sampling happened only post peak T cell response. The study reported that nearly half of spike-specific TCRs target unmutated variant regions. Only a handful of AZD1222 recipients, six or seven in all, had baseline seropositivity.

In germline, CDR1 is ENHRY, CDR2 SYGVKD. CDR3 size: 16 residues. V shed 6 bases and J 4 bases; nucleotides not matched to a gene: 3. Profiling relied on immunoSEQ multiplex PCR, and the TCRdb table lists in-frame clones only, not all of them. This table has 50,000 to 55,000 clones, around 84% appearing once. V and J are TRBV10-3 and TRBJ2-2, with TRBD2 matching 15 bases. The sample consisted of peripheral blood, taken on day 0 of AZD1222 vaccination. The clonotype was recovered from an adult in good health. The CDR3, as DNA: TGTGCCATCAGAAAGGGACTAGCGGGGGGCACCGGGGAGCTGTTTTTT. Its translation is CAIRKGLAGGTGELFF.